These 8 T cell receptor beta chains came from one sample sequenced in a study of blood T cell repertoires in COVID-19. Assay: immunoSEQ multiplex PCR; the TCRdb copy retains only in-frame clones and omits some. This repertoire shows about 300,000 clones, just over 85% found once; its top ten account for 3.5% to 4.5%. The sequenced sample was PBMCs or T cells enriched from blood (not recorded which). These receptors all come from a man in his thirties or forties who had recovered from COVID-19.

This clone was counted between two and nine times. CDR3 protein: CASSPLQGTEGETQYF. CDR3 DNA sequence: TGTGCCAGCTCACCACTTCAGGGGACGGAAGGGGAGACCCAGTACTTC. This chain joins TRBV18 and TRBJ2-5; D may be TRBD1 (6 bases). Trimming cost V 1 base and J 5 bases, with 17 bases left between them. The CDR3 is made up of 16 amino acids. Germline V gene data show CDR1 as KGHSH and CDR2 as LQKENI.

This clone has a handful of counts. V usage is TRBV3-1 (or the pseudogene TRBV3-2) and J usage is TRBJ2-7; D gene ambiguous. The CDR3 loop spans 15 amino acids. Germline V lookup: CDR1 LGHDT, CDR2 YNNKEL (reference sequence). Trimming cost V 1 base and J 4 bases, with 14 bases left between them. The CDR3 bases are TGTGCCAGCAGCCAAGGGCCAGAGGCTGTTTACGAGCAGTACTTC. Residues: CASSQGPEAVYEQYF.

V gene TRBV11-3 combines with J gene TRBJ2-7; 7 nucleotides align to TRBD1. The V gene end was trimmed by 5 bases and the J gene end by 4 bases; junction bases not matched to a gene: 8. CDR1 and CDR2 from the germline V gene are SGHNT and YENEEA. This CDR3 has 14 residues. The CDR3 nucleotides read TGTGCCAGCAGCCCTGACAGGGTTGGATACGAGCAGTACTTC. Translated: CASSPDRVGYEQYF.

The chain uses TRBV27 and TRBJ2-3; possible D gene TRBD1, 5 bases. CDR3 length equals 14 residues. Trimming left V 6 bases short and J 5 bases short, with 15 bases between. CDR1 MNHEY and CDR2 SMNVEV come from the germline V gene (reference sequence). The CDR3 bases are TGTGCCAGCAGCCTGAGCAGGGCCGAAGATACGCAGTATTTT. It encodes CASSLSRAEDTQYF.

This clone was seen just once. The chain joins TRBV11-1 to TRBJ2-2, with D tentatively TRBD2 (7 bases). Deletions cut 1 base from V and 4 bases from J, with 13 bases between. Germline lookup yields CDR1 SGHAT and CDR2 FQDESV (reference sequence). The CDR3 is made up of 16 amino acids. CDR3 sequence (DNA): TGTGCCAGCAGCTTAGTCCGGGGGGCGAGCACCGGGGAGCTGTTTTTT. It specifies CASSLVRGASTGELFF.

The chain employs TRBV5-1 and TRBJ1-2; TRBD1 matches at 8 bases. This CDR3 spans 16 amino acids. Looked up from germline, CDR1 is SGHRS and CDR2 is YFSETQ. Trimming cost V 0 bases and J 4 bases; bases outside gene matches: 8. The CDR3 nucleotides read TGCGCCAGCAGCTTGGCCCCAGGGGGCGACGTCTATGGCTACACCTTC. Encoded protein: CASSLAPGGDVYGYTF.

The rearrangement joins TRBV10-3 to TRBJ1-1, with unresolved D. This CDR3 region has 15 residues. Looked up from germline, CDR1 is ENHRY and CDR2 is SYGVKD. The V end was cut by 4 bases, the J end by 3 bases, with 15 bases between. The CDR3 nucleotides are TGTGCCATCAGTGGGGCCTCGGGGTTAGACACTGAAGCTTTCTTT. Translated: CAISGASGLDTEAFF.

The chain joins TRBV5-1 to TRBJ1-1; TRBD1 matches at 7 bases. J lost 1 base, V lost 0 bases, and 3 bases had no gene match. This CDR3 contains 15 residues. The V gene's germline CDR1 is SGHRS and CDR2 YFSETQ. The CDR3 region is CASSLGPGGNTEAFF. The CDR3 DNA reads TGCGCCAGCAGCTTGGGCCCAGGGGGGAACACTGAAGCTTTCTTT.